This T cell receptor beta chain originates from a study of glioma-infiltrating T cells. This clonotype was seen at least ten times. Amplification of TCR alpha and beta CDR3 regions from RNA used iRepertoire nested multiplex PCR. TCRdb reprocessed the multiplex PCR reads with MiXCR, giving one entry per CDR3 protein. The table lists fewer than 110,000 distinct CDR3 sequences, 25% to 30% of them singletons. In germline, CDR1 is MDHEN, CDR2 SYDVKM. The CDR3 loop spans 14 amino acids. J was trimmed by 8 bases and V by 6 bases; bases with no gene match: 10. The genes are TRBV28 and TRBJ1-2, with 9 bases that match TRBD1. The source is a human donor with low-grade glioma or glioblastoma, undergoing nonglioma brain surgery, or in good health (not recorded which). The sequenced material came from glioma tissue, nonneoplastic brain tissue, or PBMCs (not recorded which). CDR3 in amino acids: CASRATGGTGGYTF. DNA for the CDR3: TGTGCCAGCAGGGCAACAGGGGGCACGGGGGGCTACACCTTC.